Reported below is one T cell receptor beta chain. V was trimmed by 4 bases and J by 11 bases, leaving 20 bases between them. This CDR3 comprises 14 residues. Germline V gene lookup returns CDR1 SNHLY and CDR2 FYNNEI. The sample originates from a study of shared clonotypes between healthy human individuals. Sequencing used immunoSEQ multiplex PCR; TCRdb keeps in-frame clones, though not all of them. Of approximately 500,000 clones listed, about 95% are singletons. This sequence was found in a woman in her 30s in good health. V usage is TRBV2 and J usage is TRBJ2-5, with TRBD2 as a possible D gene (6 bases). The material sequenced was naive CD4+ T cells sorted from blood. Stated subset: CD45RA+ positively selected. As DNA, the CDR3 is TGTGCCAGCAGTGGGACCCGGGAGATGGGGGAGCAGTACTTC. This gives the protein CASSGTREMGEQYF. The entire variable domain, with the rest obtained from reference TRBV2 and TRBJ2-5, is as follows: EPEVTQTPSHQVTQMGQEVILRCVPISNHLYFYWYRQILGQKVEFLVSFYNNEISEKSEIFDDQFSVERPDGSNFTLKIRSTKLEDSAMYFCASSGTREMGEQYFGPGTRLLVL.